This T cell receptor (beta chain) was identified during a study of blood T cell repertoires in COVID-19. Trimming took 2 bases from V and 3 from J, leaving 4 bases between them. Germline CDR1 SQVTM, CDR2 ANQGSEA. This CDR3 region has 11 residues. Here immunoSEQ multiplex PCR was the method, and the copy in TCRdb shows in-frame clones only, minus some. The top ten clones hold approximately 8% of a sample with about 160,000 clones, 65% to 80% of them seen once. Source material: peripheral blood. The chain combines TRBV29-1 with TRBJ1-2; D is ambiguous. This receptor was obtained from a man in his 60s with acute or convalescent COVID-19. As DNA, the CDR3 is TGCAGCGTTGAATCGGACTATGGCTACACCTTC. It yields the protein CSVESDYGYTF.